These 24 T cell receptor beta chains came from one sample sequenced in a study of cytomegalovirus exposure and HLA in healthy donors. Sequenced by immunoSEQ multiplex PCR; TCRdb stores in-frame clones only, minus some. The sample holds around 220,000 clones, about 90% seen once. Sequences were obtained from PBMCs. These receptors were collected from a woman aged 18-29 years in good health and CMV-seronegative.

The V gene is TRBV28, the J gene TRBJ2-1, with 8 positions matching TRBD2. The CDR3 loop spans 18 amino acids. Germline-derived CDR1 and CDR2 are MDHEN and SYDVKM. V lost 5 bases to trimming and J lost 0 bases; unmatched junction nucleotides: 12. The CDR3 loop reads CASSTVEGLASSYNEQFF. The CDR3 coding sequence is TGTGCCAGCAGTACCGTAGAAGGACTAGCCTCCTCCTACAATGAGCAGTTCTTC.

This clone has only one observation. The chain has TRBV6-6 and TRBJ2-7; a possible D gene is TRBD2 (6 bases). Between the trimmed V and J ends, which lost 2 bases and 5 bases, there was a span of 16 bases. Germline V lookup: CDR1 MNHNY, CDR2 SVGAGI (reference sequence). This CDR3 is 15 amino acids long. CDR3 nucleotides: TGTGCCAGCAGTTACGACGAAGGGAGGAAGGACGAGCAGTACTTC. Amino acids: CASSYDEGRKDEQYF.

The V call is TRBV4-2, the J call TRBJ2-1; 9 nucleotides match TRBD2. With 0 bases clipped from V and 16 bases from J, the junction kept 10 bases outside the gene matches. The germline CDR1 and CDR2 sequences are LGHNA and YNFKEQ. The CDR3 totals 14 residues. CDR3 sequence (DNA): TGTGCCAGCAGCCAAGATCCTCAGACTAGCGGCCTTTTCTTC. Its protein product is CASSQDPQTSGLFF.

The rearrangement joins TRBV10-3 to TRBJ2-5; D unclear. CDR3 length: 14 residues. The V and J ends lost 0 bases and 4 bases respectively, with 9 bases between them. CDR1 and CDR2 (germline): ENHRY, SYGVKD. The DNA for the CDR3 is TGTGCCATCAGTGAGTCGCCTAACCCAGAGACCCAGTACTTC. Amino acid sequence: CAISESPNPETQYF.

This sequence joins TRBV7-9 and TRBJ2-7, with TRBD1 matching 11 bases. From germline, CDR1 is SEHNR and CDR2 FQNEAQ (reference sequence). The CDR3 has 14 amino acids. V shed 4 bases, J shed 3 bases, and the junction held 2 bases outside the gene matches. The CDR3, as DNA: TGTGCCAGCAGCTCCGGGACAGGGGGCTACGAGCAGTACTTC. This gives the protein CASSSGTGGYEQYF. The full variable domain, its missing parts supplied by reference TRBV7-9 and TRBJ2-7, is DTGVSQNPRHKITKRGQNVTFRCDPISEHNRLYWYRQTLGQGPEFLTYFQNEAQLEKSRLLSDRFSAERPKGSFSTLEIQRTEQGDSAMYLCASSSGTGGYEQYFGPGTRLTVT.

The chain joins TRBV2 to TRBJ2-7, with D possibly being TRBD1 (5 bases). Trimming removed 4 bases from V and 3 bases from J, with 10 bases in between. Germline V gene data show CDR1 as SNHLY and CDR2 as FYNNEI. The CDR3 is 13 residues long. CDR3 sequence (DNA): TGTGCCAGCAGTGGACGACAGAACTACGAGCAGTACTTC. Protein: CASSGRQNYEQYF.

The CDR3: CASSPSTSGRYEGQFF. The CDR3, as DNA: TGTGCCAGCAGCCCGTCGACTAGCGGGAGGTATGAGGGGCAGTTCTTC. V usage is TRBV12-1 and J usage is TRBJ2-1; the table gives TRBD2 as D, unverified against the DNA. TRBV12-1 is a pseudogene segment. This CDR3 comprises 16 residues.

The chain combines TRBV28 with TRBJ2-7, with 7 bases aligning to TRBD1. The V gene's germline CDR1 is MDHEN and CDR2 SYDVKM. The CDR3 consists of 16 residues. V was clipped by 5 bases and J by 3 bases; unmatched bases: 13. CDR3 in DNA: TGTGCCAGCAGTCTACCCGCCTTGGGACAGCTCTACGAGCAGTACTTC. Translated: CASSLPALGQLYEQYF. Full variable domain (outside the CDR3, taken from reference TRBV28 and TRBJ2-7): DVKVTQSSRYLVKRTGEKVFLECVQDMDHENMFWYRQDPGLGLRLIYFSYDVKMKEKGDIPEGYSVSREKKERFSLILESASTNQTSMYLCASSLPALGQLYEQYFGPGTRLTVT.

The V gene is TRBV7-2, the J gene TRBJ1-3, with D perhaps TRBD1 (6 bases). Trimming removed 4 bases from V and 1 base from J, with 8 bases in between. In germline, CDR1 is SGHTA, CDR2 FQGNSA. The CDR3 consists of 14 residues. The CDR3 protein is CASSSGTSGNTIYF. The CDR3 coding sequence is TGTGCCAGCAGCTCCGGGACATCTGGAAACACCATATATTTT. The full variable domain, in which reference TRBV7-2 and TRBJ1-3 provide the parts outside the CDR3, is GAGVSQSPSNKVTEKGKDVELRCDPISGHTALYWYRQSLGQGLEFLIYFQGNSAPDKSGLPSDRFSAERTGGSVSTLTIQRTQQEDSAVYLCASSSGTSGNTIYFGEGSWLTVV.

This rearrangement joins TRBV28 to TRBJ2-1, with 8 bases aligning to TRBD2. V lost 8 bases to trimming and J lost 2 bases; unmatched junction nucleotides: 11. Germline V gives CDR1 MDHEN, CDR2 SYDVKM. CDR3 length: 16 residues. The DNA of the CDR3 is TGTGCCAGCTTCGATTTCAGCGGGGGCACCTACAATGAGCAGTTCTTC. It yields the protein CASFDFSGGTYNEQFF.

The chain has TRBV4-2 and TRBJ1-1; D not resolved. The V gene's germline CDR1 is LGHNA and CDR2 YNFKEQ. Trimming pared 0 bases from V and 4 bases from J, leaving 9 bases between. The CDR3 runs to 14 residues. The CDR3, as DNA: TGTGCCAGCAGCCAAGATCTTCTGAGCACTGAAGCTTTCTTT. Translated, it gives CASSQDLLSTEAFF.

V is TRBV27 and J is TRBJ2-1; D call uncertain. Germline lookup yields CDR1 MNHEY and CDR2 SMNVEV (reference sequence). The CDR3 has 14 residues. The V gene lost 4 bases and the J gene lost 0 bases, with 7 bases spanning the gap. CDR3 protein: CASSSSGSYNEQFF. CDR3 coding DNA: TGTGCCAGCAGTTCCTCGGGCTCCTACAATGAGCAGTTCTTC.

The chain recombines TRBV9 with TRBJ2-5; 8 bases line up with TRBD2. This CDR3 contains 15 residues. CDR1 is SGDLS, CDR2 YYNGEE, per germline. V gave up 3 bases and J gave up 3 bases; unmatched junction bases: 7. The CDR3 nucleotides are TGTGCCAGCAGCGCCGGGGGGGACGGGGAAGAGACCCAGTACTTC. Translation: CASSAGGDGEETQYF.

A few counts support this clone. V is TRBV28 and J is TRBJ2-5, with 10 nucleotides matching TRBD1. The V gene end was trimmed by 4 bases and the J gene end by 5 bases; junction bases not matched to a gene: 10. The length of the CDR3 is 16 residues. CDR1 MDHEN and CDR2 SYDVKM come from the germline V gene. CDR3 bases: TGTGCCAGCAGTTCGTGGGACAGGGGTCTATCGGAGACCCAGTACTTC. Translated: CASSSWDRGLSETQYF.

This clone was counted between two and nine times. The chain joins TRBV7-9 to TRBJ2-7; 9 positions match TRBD1. Germline V CDR1 and CDR2: SEHNR, FQNEAQ (reference sequence). This CDR3 is 13 amino acids long. V was clipped by 5 bases and J by 4 bases; unmatched bases: 3. The CDR3 loop is CASSLTGGYEQYF. The CDR3 region has the DNA TGTGCCAGCAGCCTGACAGGGGGGTACGAGCAGTACTTC.

The genes are TRBV6-5 and TRBJ1-4; D remains unclear. Trimming took off 0 bases at V and 7 bases at J, with 6 bases between the two ends. Germline loops: CDR1 MNHEY, CDR2 SVGAGI. The CDR3 runs 13 residues. The CDR3 DNA is TGTGCCAGCAGTTACTCCCGGGTTGAAAAACTGTTTTTT. This sequence encodes CASSYSRVEKLFF.

J is TRBJ2-3 and V is TRBV5-1; 7 bases fit TRBD1. The CDR3 totals 15 residues. Trimming cost V 4 bases and J 6 bases; bases outside gene matches: 11. Germline-derived CDR1 and CDR2 are SGHRS and YFSETQ. The CDR3 is CASSGWTGRGDTQYF. CDR3 DNA sequence: TGCGCCAGCAGCGGGTGGACAGGTAGAGGGGATACGCAGTATTTT.

This clone was recorded a few times. The V call is TRBV7-9, the J call TRBJ2-7; maybe TRBD1 (5 bases). Looked up from germline, CDR1 is SEHNR and CDR2 is FQNEAQ (reference sequence). The CDR3 consists of 13 residues. V was clipped by 3 bases and J by 6 bases, with 12 bases between them. DNA for the CDR3: TGTGCCAGCAGCTTGTTAGGGGCCAGCGAGCAGTACTTC. Amino acids: CASSLLGASEQYF.

This CDR3 reads CASSVTAGRTYEQYF. The CDR3 DNA is TGTGCCAGCAGCGTAACGGCGGGGAGAACCTACGAGCAGTACTTC. This chain connects TRBV9 to TRBJ2-7; weak D call: TRBD2 (6 bases). V lost 1 base, J lost 2 bases, and 13 bases lay in between. CDR1 is SGDLS, CDR2 YYNGEE, per germline. The CDR3 consists of 15 residues.

The chain is built from TRBV4-2 and TRBJ2-1, with D uncertain. V was shortened by 1 base and J by 9 bases, with 13 bases between the two germline ends. Germline CDR1 reads LGHNA; CDR2 reads YNFKEQ. The CDR3 covers 14 residues. The CDR3 nucleotides read TGTGCCAGCAGCCAAGGAGGCCCCTTTAGTGAGCAGTTCTTC. Encoded protein: CASSQGGPFSEQFF.

The V call is TRBV28, the J call TRBJ2-7; unclear D gene. Trimming stripped 3 bases from V and 1 base from J, with 7 bases between. This CDR3 is built from 13 residues. CDR1 MDHEN and CDR2 SYDVKM come from the germline V gene. In DNA, the CDR3 is TGTGCCAGCAGTTTCGCAGGTTCCTACGAGCAGTACTTC. Its translation: CASSFAGSYEQYF.

The J gene is TRBJ2-1, the V gene TRBV19; a weak D match, TRBD2 (5 bases). Germline loops: CDR1 LNHDA, CDR2 SQIVND (reference sequence). The V gene lost 3 bases and the J gene lost 8 bases, with 8 bases spanning the gap. The CDR3 is 12 amino acids. The CDR3 region is CASSIGVDEQFF. CDR3 sequence (DNA): TGTGCCAGTAGTATCGGGGTCGATGAGCAGTTCTTC.

V usage is TRBV5-6 and J usage is TRBJ2-7; D remains ambiguous. Germline values: CDR1 SGHDT, CDR2 YYEEEE. This CDR3 has 11 residues. V gave up 0 bases and J gave up 4 bases, with 2 bases separating them. The DNA for the CDR3 is TGTGCCAGCAGCTTGGCGTACGAGCAGTACTTC. Its protein is CASSLAYEQYF.

V is TRBV5-1 and J is TRBJ1-1; no firm D call. V gave up 0 bases and J gave up 6 bases, with 9 bases separating them. Germline lookup yields CDR1 SGHRS and CDR2 YFSETQ. This CDR3 is 13 amino acids long. CDR3 in DNA: TGCGCCAGCAGCTTGGCCAGGTCGGCTGAAGCTTTCTTT. Translating it yields CASSLARSAEAFF. Filled out from reference TRBV5-1 and TRBJ1-1, the complete variable domain reads KAGVTQTPRYLIKTRGQQVTLSCSPISGHRSVSWYQQTPGQGLQFLFEYFSETQRNKGNFPGRFSGRQFSNSRSEMNVSTLELGDSALYLCASSLARSAEAFFGQGTRLTVV.